Listed below are T cell receptor beta chains from one sample, sequenced in a study of blood T cell repertoires in COVID-19. Sequenced by immunoSEQ multiplex PCR; TCRdb stores in-frame clones only, minus some. The data show under 200,000 clones, with around 90% seen just once and around 5% held by the top ten. Sequenced input: peripheral blood. The receptors stem from a young man with COVID-19, enrolled during active disease. CDR3s include the opening cysteine and the closing phenylalanine or tryptophan. The order of the fields is CDR3 length, J gene, clone size, D gene, V gene, CDR3 DNA, CDR3 protein. A D gene is named only where the DNA matches it firmly. Rows give clone size only sometimes, using once, few, many, or a class for an expanded clone.

>18|TRBJ1-4|.|.|TRBV9
TGTGCCAGCAGCGGGTCACCGAACCCCCGGGAACTTAATGAAAAACTGCTTTTT
CASSGSPNPRELNEKLLF
>15|TRBJ2-1|.|.|TRBV29-1
TGCAGCGTTGAAAGCGGGACATTCTCCTACAATGAGCAGTTCTTC
CSVESGTFSYNEQFF
>15|TRBJ1-2|once|TRBD1|TRBV2
TGTGCCAGCAGAAGACAGCGGACAGGGGGAAGTGGCTACACCTTC
CASRRQRTGGSGYTF
>16|TRBJ2-3|.|TRBD1|TRBV6-5
TGTGCCAGCAGTTACAAACAGGGGGCTGACACAGATACGCAGTATTTT
CASSYKQGADTDTQYF
>13|TRBJ1-2|.|.|TRBV9
TGTGCCAGCAGCGTGGAGAACAACTATGGCTACACCTTC
CASSVENNYGYTF
>13|TRBJ2-5|.|.|TRBV15
TGTGCCACCAGGAGTGGAGGGGAAGAGACCCAGTACTTC
CATRSGGEETQYF
>15|TRBJ1-2|once|.|TRBV28
TGTGCCAGCAGTTTAGCCCCCAAGTCGGGCTATGGCTACACCTTC
CASSLAPKSGYGYTF
>16|TRBJ1-1|.|TRBD1|TRBV14
TGTGCCAGCAGCCAAGGGGGATACACAGGGGCGCTTGAAGCTTTCTTT
CASSQGGYTGALEAFF
>16|TRBJ2-1|.|TRBD2|TRBV27
TGTGCCAGCAGTGCGGGGGGGGACCTTTCCTACAATGAGCAGTTCTTC
CASSAGGDLSYNEQFF
>14|TRBJ2-3|.|.|TRBV2
TGTGCCAGCATAGGAGCGATACGGCCAGATACGCAGTATTTT
CASIGAIRPDTQYF
>14|TRBJ1-1|.|.|TRBV9
TGTGCCAGCAGCGTAGAGGGGGAGGGCACTGAAGCTTTCTTT
CASSVEGEGTEAFF
>13|TRBJ2-7|.|.|TRBV7-9
TGTGCCAGCAGCTTAGTACTGAACTACGAGCAGTACTTC
CASSLVLNYEQYF
>14|TRBJ2-7|.|.|TRBV28
TGTGCCAGCACCTTGCGGGGCGGCGGCGACGAGCAGTACTTC
CASTLRGGGDEQYF
>14|TRBJ1-4|.|TRBD1|TRBV7-8
TGTGCCAGCAGCCCCGGGACAGGAAAAGAAAAACTGCTTTTT
CASSPGTGKEKLLF
>16|TRBJ2-2|.|.|TRBV9
TGTGCCAGCAGCGGGCAGGCTAGGGGAAAAACCGGGGAGCTGTTTTTT
CASSGQARGKTGELFF
>13|TRBJ1-1|.|.|TRBV19
TGTGCCAGTAGTGTAAGGGGTGACACTGAAGCTTTCTTT
CASSVRGDTEAFF
>14|TRBJ2-7|once|TRBD1|TRBV19
TGTGCCAGTAGTATTGGGACAGGGCGATACGAGCAGTACTTC
CASSIGTGRYEQYF
>13|TRBJ2-7|.|.|TRBV11-3
TGTGCCAGCAGCTTATCAGACACCTACGAGCAGTACTTC
CASSLSDTYEQYF
>12|TRBJ1-3|.|.|TRBV6-1
TGTGCCAGCAGTGATTCCTTTGACACAGAATATTTT
CASSDSFDTEYF
>16|TRBJ2-5|.|TRBD1|TRBV27
TGTGCCAGCAGCACACGACAGGGCAGGGAAATGGAGACCCAGTACTTC
CASSTRQGREMETQYF
>14|TRBJ2-3|.|.|TRBV27
TGTGCCAGCAGTTTGGGCCCGGGGACAGATACGCAGTATTTT
CASSLGPGTDTQYF
>14|TRBJ1-2|.|TRBD1|TRBV7-2
TGTGCCAGCAGCCAACGACAGGGCGCTTATGGCTACACCTTC
CASSQRQGAYGYTF
>17|TRBJ1-1|.|TRBD1|TRBV19
TGTGCCAGTAGTCCGGACAGGGAAGGTCCAACGAACACTGAAGCTTTCTTT
CASSPDREGPTNTEAFF
>15|TRBJ2-5|.|TRBD1|TRBV7-2
TGTGCCAGCAGCTTATCCGGGACAGGGGTACAGGTCCAGTACTTC
CASSLSGTGVQVQYF
>14|TRBJ1-3|.|TRBD1|TRBV28
TGTGCCAGCAGTCTAGGGGGCACCGGAAACACCATATATTTT
CASSLGGTGNTIYF
>13|TRBJ1-4|.|.|TRBV7-9
TGTGCCAGCAGCTTTCAGGCGAATGAAAAACTGCTTTTT
CASSFQANEKLLF
>15|TRBJ2-2|.|.|TRBV7-9
TGTGCCAGCACGCCTCAGGGCAGGAACACCGGGGAGCTGTTTTTT
CASTPQGRNTGELFF
>12|TRBJ1-3|.|.|TRBV19
TGTGCCAGTAGTGGTAGTGGAAACACCATATATTTT
CASSGSGNTIYF
>15|TRBJ2-5|.|TRBD2|TRBV7-2
TGTGCCAGCAGCCATCTTAGCGGGGATCAAGAGACCCAGTACTTC
CASSHLSGDQETQYF
>15|TRBJ2-7|.|TRBD2|TRBV25-1
TGTGCCAGCGCAACTAGCGGGAGGCTCTCCTACGAGCAGTACTTC
CASATSGRLSYEQYF
>14|TRBJ1-1|once|.|TRBV6-1
TGTGCCAGCAGTGAATCCCCCGCAGGCACTGAAGCTTTCTTT
CASSESPAGTEAFF
>14|TRBJ2-7|.|TRBD2|TRBV10-3
TGTGCCATCAAGGTTAGCGGGAGGGCGTACGAGCAGTACTTC
CAIKVSGRAYEQYF
>14|TRBJ2-2|.|.|TRBV25-1
TGTGCCAGCAGTGTTAGCGTCGGCACCGGGGAGCTGTTTTTT
CASSVSVGTGELFF
>15|TRBJ1-2|.|TRBD1|TRBV9
TGTGCCAGCAGCGTAGGGACAGGGAAACACTATGGCTACACCTTC
CASSVGTGKHYGYTF
>13|TRBJ1-2|once|.|TRBV28
TGTGCCAGCCGACTACGGGCAGTCTATGGCTACACCTTC
CASRLRAVYGYTF
>16|TRBJ2-3|.|.|TRBV28
TGTGCCAGCAGTGGGTTAGCGTCGACTAGCACAGATACGCAGTATTTT
CASSGLASTSTDTQYF
>16|TRBJ2-1|.|TRBD2|TRBV5-1
TGCGCCAGCAGCGCCCGACTCGGGAGAGCGGGGAATGAGCAGTTCTTC
CASSARLGRAGNEQFF
>19|TRBJ2-1|.|TRBD2|TRBV2
TGTGCCAGCAGTGAAGGGCCCTCCTCTAGCGGGGTGTTCTACAATGAGCAGTTCTTC
CASSEGPSSSGVFYNEQFF
>17|TRBJ2-3|.|TRBD1|TRBV28
TGTGCCAGCAGTCCCCCTCCCCAGGGGGTATCTTCAGATACGCAGTATTTT
CASSPPPQGVSSDTQYF
>16|TRBJ2-2|.|TRBD2|TRBV20-1
TGCAGTGCTAGTAACGCGGCGGGAGGGAAATATGGGGAGCTGTTTTTT
CSASNAAGGKYGELFF
>16|TRBJ2-3|once|TRBD2|TRBV5-4
TGTGCCAGCAGCCAACGGACTAGCGGGGGCGCGTATACGCAGTATTTT
CASSQRTSGGAYTQYF
>16|TRBJ2-5|.|.|TRBV9
TGTGCCAGCAGCCCCTCCCAGGGCCCCGAGGCCGGGACCCAGTACTTC
CASSPSQGPEAGTQYF
>15|TRBJ1-1|.|.|TRBV7-8
TGTGCCAGCAGCGAAAGCATCCCAGGATACACTGAAGCTTTCTTT
CASSESIPGYTEAFF
>14|TRBJ2-1|.|TRBD1|TRBV6-5
TGTGCCAGTGATACGGAGACAGGGGAAAATGAGCAGTTCTTC
CASDTETGENEQFF
>19|TRBJ2-3|.|TRBD2|TRBV10-2
TGCGCCAGCAGTTCTCCGACTAGCGGGACCTCCCTTAGCACAGATACGCAGTATTTT
CASSSPTSGTSLSTDTQYF
>14|TRBJ2-1|.|TRBD1|TRBV29-1
TGCAGCGTTGGGGCGACAGGGGCTTACAATGAGCAGTTCTTC
CSVGATGAYNEQFF
>13|TRBJ2-7|.|TRBD1|TRBV10-3
TGTGCCATCAGTGGGGACAGCTCCTACGAGCAGTACTTC
CAISGDSSYEQYF
>14|TRBJ1-6|.|.|TRBV7-9
TGTGCCAGCAGCCCGCGCCTTGAGGGTTCACCCCTCCACTTT
CASSPRLEGSPLHF
>16|TRBJ2-1|.|TRBD2|TRBV19
TGTGCCAGTAGTCCTCCTAGCGGGAGGGCCCGGAATGAGCAGTTCTTC
CASSPPSGRARNEQFF
>14|TRBJ1-2|.|.|TRBV28
TGTGCCAGCAGTCCCCGGAGGGGCATTTATGGCTACACCTTC
CASSPRRGIYGYTF
>15|TRBJ1-2|.|.|TRBV5-6
TGTGCCAGCAGCTTGGGTGGCAGGGCGGGGTATGGCTACACCTTC
CASSLGGRAGYGYTF
>16|TRBJ2-1|.|TRBD2|TRBV2
TGTGCCAGCAGTGATACCGCGGTAGCGGGAGTCAATGAGCAGTTCTTC
CASSDTAVAGVNEQFF
>15|TRBJ2-7|.|TRBD2|TRBV27
TGTGCCAGCAGTTTATCTCCGGGACTAGCTGGCGAGCAGTACTTC
CASSLSPGLAGEQYF
>16|TRBJ2-1|.|.|TRBV7-9
TGTGCCAGCAGCTCGAACCGGGACTTCTCCTACAATGAGCAGTTCTTC
CASSSNRDFSYNEQFF
>14|TRBJ1-3|.|.|TRBV9
TGTGCCAGCAGCGTAGGGGGCGGTGGAAACACCATATATTTT
CASSVGGGGNTIYF
>15|TRBJ1-2|.|.|TRBV5-6
TGTGCCAGCAGCTTGGCGAGGCGGCGGGACTATGGCTACACCTTC
CASSLARRRDYGYTF
>14|TRBJ1-1|.|.|TRBV5-1
TGCGCCAGCAGCATTGACAGCCAGACTACTGAAGCTTTCTTT
CASSIDSQTTEAFF
>17|TRBJ2-3|.|TRBD1|TRBV15
TGTGCCACCAGCAGACTTCCCAAGACAGGGACGTCGGATACGCAGTATTTT
CATSRLPKTGTSDTQYF
>16|TRBJ1-5|.|.|TRBV6-2/TRBV6-3
TGTGCCAGCAGTATCCGGGACCCAGGGGGCAATCAGCCCCAGCATTTT
CASSIRDPGGNQPQHF
>12|TRBJ2-6|.|.|TRBV2
TGTGCCAGCACCCGGGGGGCCAACGTCCTGACTTTC
CASTRGANVLTF